This T cell receptor (beta chain) was identified during a study of T cell responses to AZD1222 COVID-19 vaccine (dated by TCRdb to the early 2020s). The study in broad terms: AZD1222 recipients given second doses at about 4 weeks or at about 12 weeks were pooled, since spike-specific TCR depth and breadth were not found to differ between the two schedules. Trial participants were enrolled by age into subgroups of 18-55, 56-69 and 70-plus years, and roughly 150, 30 and 60 TCR-sequenced participants, respectively, were included in these subgroups. TCR sequencing covered 230 or so trial participants: 207 given two doses of AZD1222 and 26 given two doses of MenACWY control vaccine.

About this clone: There is no known antigen for this receptor. No much larger clonotype is one base removed from it; base qualities were not supplied.

The CDR3 regions of human TCRbeta chains were subjected to immunosequencing. Under the source paper's analysis protocol: TCRs in the repertoires were compared against a reference library of SARS-CoV-2-specific TCRs that had been generated with the MIRA antigen-specificity platform. Breadth was defined as the fraction of unique TCRs that were SARS-CoV-2-associated. Depth was defined as the fraction of total T cells that were SARS-CoV-2-associated. Using the MIRA data, every spike-specific TCR was mapped to the spike region that the TCR reacted to and assigned to either a CD4 or a CD8 class. Log10-transformed breadth and depth values were compared by one-way ANOVA with Sidak's multiple comparisons tests. The source is immuneACCESS, and TCRdb retained only in-frame sequences with V and J called. Part of the clones is not carried over; for the studies checked, unresolved V genes explain less than half of this, and the remainder is unexplained. Clonal size and the V and J genes are those of that table, whereas D and trimming came from the DNA. This sample is represented by 90,000 to 150,000 clones; roughly 90% of them were singletons. In total, the top ten clones hold less than 4% of the sample.

There are 14 amino acids in the CDR3, from cysteine to phenylalanine inclusive. Solely the CDR3 DNA is kept, with 42 bases framed from the first base. The trim is 7 bases for V and 6 bases for J, with a gap of 18 bases between the germline ends. Via the germline V gene, CDR1 is SNHLY and CDR2 FYNNEI. Results and caveats for the whole study, not just this receptor: Only five or six AZD1222 recipients were SARS-CoV-2 seropositive at baseline, limiting conclusions about previously exposed vaccinees. In the small 56-69-year group, the increase in depth fell short of significance, most likely because of low power. Participants were mostly white British, with more females than males. The authors suggested clonal diversity may have been underestimated. Nearly half of unique spike-specific TCRs reportedly recognized epitopes outside regions mutated in the B.1.351 and B.1.1.7 variants. Spike-specific TCR breadth and depth rose significantly after two AZD1222 doses compared with day 0 and with MenACWY recipients. Because no day 14 peak-response samples were available, repertoires were characterized only after the peak T cell response. The vaccine-associated CD4 TCRs covered the entire spike protein, and the dominant responses fell in regions 160-218 and 743-854.

The label giving this sample's time point can be read as: baseline before first vaccination. Vaccinee samples were obtained from the UK trials COV001 and COV002, which included a single-blind randomized controlled phase 2/3 trial of AZD1222 (ChAdOx1 nCoV-19) in healthy adults. For TCRbeta chain sequencing, PBMC samples from trial participants were taken at day 0 and at day 28 after the second dose. The sample here was peripheral blood, taken on day 0 of AZD1222 vaccination. The sequence was obtained from an adult in good health. The chain is assembled from TRBV2 and TRBJ2-5; perhaps TRBD1 is the D gene, with 5 bases matching. CDR3 region: CASKPASQGKTQYF. The DNA is as follows: TGTGCCAGCAAGCCCGCCAGTCAGGGAAAGACCCAGTACTTC.